This TCR beta chain was obtained from a study of blood T cell repertoires in COVID-19. Germline V gives CDR1 LNHNV, CDR2 YYDKDF (reference sequence). The V and J ends lost 5 bases and 10 bases respectively, with 18 bases between them. This CDR3 spans 14 amino acids. Produced via immunoSEQ multiplex PCR; TCRdb's table is partial and in-frame only. The table includes 200,000 or so clones, about 87% detected once. This clone was seen just once. Sequencing used PBMCs or T cells enriched from blood (not recorded which). The clonotype was recovered from a woman in her twenties or thirties who had recovered from COVID-19. The chain has TRBV15 and TRBJ1-5; D is unclear. CDR3 loop: CATSQADGERPQHF. The CDR3 coding sequence is TGTGCCACCAGCCAAGCGGACGGCGAACGACCCCAGCATTTT.